The clone carrying this T cell receptor (beta chain) was found once. These data originate in a study of blood T cell repertoires in COVID-19. At the level of the study: The United States, Italy and Spain provided the acute and convalescent COVID-19 samples. The cDNA or gDNA used as material had been derived from T cells, B-cell-depleted T cells, or PBMCs.

The method was immunoSEQ multiplex PCR; TCRdb's version includes in-frame clones alone and lacks a portion of them. Of around 230,000 clones listed, about 86% are singletons. The CDR3 spans 13 residues. Trimming took off 6 bases at V and 4 bases at J, with 12 bases between the two ends. Germline V CDR1 and CDR2: SNHLY, FYNNEI. Sequenced: peripheral blood. V and J are TRBV2 and TRBJ1-2, with D maybe TRBD1 (6 bases). The clonotype originates from a woman aged 45 to 65 with acute or convalescent COVID-19. The CDR3 sequence is CASRQGFGYGYTF. CDR3 coding DNA: TGTGCCAGCAGACAGGGTTTTGGCTATGGCTACACCTTC.